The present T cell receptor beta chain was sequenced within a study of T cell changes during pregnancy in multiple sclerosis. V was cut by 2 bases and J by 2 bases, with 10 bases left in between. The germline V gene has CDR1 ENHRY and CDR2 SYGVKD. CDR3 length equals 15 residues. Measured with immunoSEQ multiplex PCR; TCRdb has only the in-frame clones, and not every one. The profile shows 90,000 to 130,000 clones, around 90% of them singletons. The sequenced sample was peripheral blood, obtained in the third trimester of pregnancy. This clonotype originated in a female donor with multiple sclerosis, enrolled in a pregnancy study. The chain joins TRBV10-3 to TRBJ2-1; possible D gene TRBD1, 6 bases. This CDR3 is CAISEDRGTYNEQFF. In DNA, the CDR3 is TGTGCCATCAGTGAGGATAGGGGGACCTACAATGAGCAGTTCTTC.